A single sample gave rise to the 32 T cell receptor beta chains below, sequenced in a study of CD8 T cells in ankylosing spondylitis. Study-wide findings and caveats: Several highly homologous variants made up a TCR beta motif, and this motif appeared characteristic of ankylosing spondylitis blood.

Each CDR3 protein is one row after TCRdb ran MiXCR on the 5' RACE reads. Among approximately 400,000 distinct CDR3 sequences listed, 25% to 30% were seen once. Their target antigens are unknown. What was sequenced was blood, either unsorted or a sorted T cell fraction (not recorded which). Every receptor here comes from a male donor with ankylosing spondylitis.

This clonotype has ten or more counts. The CDR3 protein is CATSRDSRGEQYF. CDR3 coding DNA: TGTGCCACCAGCAGAGATTCGAGGGGCGAGCAGTACTTC. The gene calls are TRBV15 and TRBJ2-7; D tentatively fits TRBD1 or TRBD2 (5 bases each). Trimming cost V 0 bases and J 6 bases, with 9 bases left between them. Germline V gene sequence: CDR1 LNHNV, CDR2 YYDKDF (reference sequence). This CDR3 has 13 amino acids.

A few counts support this clonotype. The rearrangement links TRBV5-1 to TRBJ1-2; D is undetermined. Germline assignment: CDR1 SGHRS and CDR2 YFSETQ. CDR3 length: 14 amino acids. Between the trimmed V and J ends, which lost 0 bases and 4 bases, there was a span of 10 bases. Written as DNA, the CDR3 is TGCGCCAGCAGCTTGGAGGCAGTCATCTATGGCTACACCTTC. Translating it yields CASSLEAVIYGYTF.

This clonotype has a handful of counts. The chain couples TRBV9 to TRBJ2-2; 9 bases are a match to TRBD2. The CDR3 sequence is 15 residues long. The germline gives CDR1 SGDLS, CDR2 YYNGEE. The ends lost 4 bases at V and 0 bases at J; junction bases unmatched: 1. The CDR3 DNA reads TGTGCCAGCAGCCCTAGCGGGGCGAACACCGGGGAGCTGTTTTTT. This codes for CASSPSGANTGELFF.

This clonotype has just a few counts. The V gene is TRBV7-9, the J gene TRBJ2-3; 10 bases fit TRBD2. Germline loops: CDR1 SEHNR, CDR2 FQNEAQ (reference sequence). V was pared by 5 bases and J by 1 base, with 6 bases of the junction left unmatched. The CDR3 is made up of 16 amino acids. DNA for the CDR3: TGTGCCAGCAGCCCTCGCGGGACTAGCGGCACAGATACGCAGTATTTT. Its translation is CASSPRGTSGTDTQYF.

This clonotype was seen only a few times. This rearrangement joins TRBV12-3 or TRBV12-4 to TRBJ2-6, with unresolved D. CDR3 size: 17 residues. Trimming removed 5 bases from V and 1 base from J, with 15 bases in between. CDR3 sequence: CASSPLVLLSGANVLTF. DNA of the CDR3: TGTGCCAGCAGTCCCTTGGTCTTACTTTCTGGGGCCAACGTCCTGACTTTC.

This chain uses TRBV5-4 with TRBJ2-2; D might be TRBD2 (5 bases). The CDR3 totals 12 residues. Germline assignment: CDR1 SGHNT and CDR2 YYREEE (reference sequence). V dropped 10 bases and J dropped 8 bases, with 15 bases sitting between them. CDR3 sequence reads: CALGLRGGELFF. For the CDR3, the DNA is TGTGCCCTCGGGCTCCGAGGGGGGGAGCTGTTTTTT. The full variable domain, with the rest looked up from reference TRBV5-4 and TRBJ2-2, is ETGVTQSPTHLIKTRGQQVTLRCSSQSGHNTVSWYQQALGQGPQFIFQYYREEENGRGNFPPRFSGLQFPNYSSELNVNALELDDSALYLCALGLRGGELFFGEGSRLTVL.

The chain combines TRBV7-9 with TRBJ2-7, with 13 bases aligning to TRBD2. Germline V gene sequence: CDR1 SEHNR, CDR2 FQNEAQ (reference sequence). The CDR3 is 16 amino acids. V dropped 5 bases and J dropped 5; count of bases not matched to a gene: 9. The CDR3 here is CASSAGLAGSEDEQYV. Here the CDR3 DNA reads TGTGCCAGCAGCGCGGGACTAGCGGGGAGTGAAGACGAGCAGTACGTC.

This clonotype was seen repeatedly, ten times or more. The chain is built from TRBV29-1 and TRBJ1-1; weak D call: TRBD1 (5 bases). CDR3 length: 14 amino acids. V shed 4 bases and J shed 5 bases, with 17 bases lying between them. CDR1 SQVTM and CDR2 ANQGSEA come from the germline V gene. The CDR3 coding sequence is TGCAGCGTTGTGAGAGTTGCGGGGGGGACTGAAGCTTTCTTT. Its translation is CSVVRVAGGTEAFF.

The chain links TRBV5-1 to TRBJ2-7, with 9 nucleotides matching TRBD2. The CDR3 is made up of 18 amino acids. V trimming: 3 bases; J trimming: 4 bases; junction bases outside the gene matches: 17. Germline CDR1 SGHRS, CDR2 YFSETQ. CDR3 sequence reads: CASSSHRTSVKGSYEQYF. The CDR3 DNA reads TGCGCCAGCAGCTCCCACCGGACTAGCGTCAAAGGAAGTTACGAGCAGTACTTC.

The chain uses TRBV19 and TRBJ2-7; possibly TRBD2 for D (6 bases). V was trimmed by 4 bases and J by 1 base, leaving 14 bases between them. CDR3 length: 15 amino acids. Germline CDR1 is LNHDA and CDR2 is SQIVND (reference sequence). The CDR3 is CASSRDRDFSYEQYF. CDR3 sequence (DNA): TGTGCCAGTAGTAGGGACCGGGACTTTTCCTACGAGCAGTACTTC.

The chain combines TRBV24-1 with TRBJ1-1, with D possibly TRBD1 on 5 matching bases. The ends were cut back, 9 bases at V and 10 bases at J, with 14 bases in the middle. The CDR3 contains 11 residues. Per the germline V gene, CDR1 is KGHDR and CDR2 is SFDVKD. The DNA of the CDR3 is TGTGCCACCGGGGCAGGGAGCCCAGCTTTCTTT. Translation: CATGAGSPAFF.

This clonotype was recorded a few times. The rearrangement uses TRBV10-3 and TRBJ2-1, with unresolved D. CDR1 is ENHRY and CDR2 is SYGVKD in the germline V gene. This CDR3 spans 13 amino acids. V gave up 3 bases and J gave up 5 bases, with 8 bases separating them. CDR3 in amino acids: CAISDRTNNEQFF. CDR3 DNA: TGTGCCATCAGTGACAGGACCAACAATGAGCAGTTCTTC.

The chain carries TRBV20-1 and TRBJ1-6, with D possibly TRBD1 on 6 matching bases. The CDR3 runs 14 residues. From germline, CDR1 is DFQATT and CDR2 SNEGSKA (reference sequence). Between the trimmed V and J ends, which lost 2 bases and 8 bases, there was a span of 13 bases. CDR3 amino acids: CSARRDMDDSPLHF. DNA for the CDR3: TGCAGTGCTAGACGGGACATGGACGATTCACCCCTCCACTTT.

The chain joins TRBV4-2 to TRBJ2-4; D perhaps matches TRBD2 (5 bases). CDR1 LGHNA and CDR2 YNFKEQ come from the germline V gene. The CDR3 loop spans 16 amino acids. V dropped 0 bases and J dropped 0 bases, with 9 bases sitting between them. This chain's CDR3 is CASSQEPAVAKNIQYF. As DNA, the CDR3 is TGTGCCAGCAGCCAAGAACCAGCGGTAGCCAAAAACATTCAGTACTTC.

The chain joins TRBV5-1 to TRBJ2-1, with TRBD2 matching 7 bases. Germline V gene lookup returns CDR1 SGHRS and CDR2 YFSETQ. The CDR3 has 16 amino acids. Unmatched junction bases numbered 17, after V lost 9 bases and J lost 5 bases. In nucleotides, the CDR3 is TGCGCCACGAAGGGGAGCGGGACGAGGTTGGACAATGAGCAGTTCTTC. Translating it yields CATKGSGTRLDNEQFF.

The V call is TRBV12-3 or TRBV12-4, the J call TRBJ1-5; D not resolved. CDR3 length: 15 amino acids. V was pared by 2 bases and J by 0 bases, with 8 bases between. The CDR3: CASSLTEYSNQPQHF. In DNA, the CDR3 is TGTGCCAGCAGTTTAACAGAATATAGCAATCAGCCCCAGCATTTT.

The V call is TRBV7-9, the J call TRBJ1-4; D is uncertain. The CDR3 consists of 17 residues. Germline V gives CDR1 SEHNR, CDR2 FQNEAQ (reference sequence). V was pared by 5 bases and J by 7 bases, with 23 bases between. This chain's CDR3 is CASSPLNWAGSGEKLFF. Written as DNA, the CDR3 is TGTGCCAGCAGCCCCCTCAACTGGGCCGGGTCGGGTGAAAAACTGTTTTTT.

The sample holds a few counts of this clonotype. This chain joins TRBV28 and TRBJ1-2; 9 nucleotides match TRBD1. V lost 1 base, J lost 4 bases, and 7 bases stayed unmatched. This CDR3 region has 16 residues. Germline V gene sequence: CDR1 MDHEN, CDR2 SYDVKM. CDR3 amino acids: CASSLLESQGAYGYTF. DNA for the CDR3: TGTGCCAGCAGTTTATTGGAGTCACAGGGGGCCTATGGCTACACCTTC.

V is TRBV20-1 and J is TRBJ2-3; D is possibly TRBD2 (6 bases). CDR1 is DFQATT and CDR2 is SNEGSKA in the germline V gene (reference sequence). The CDR3 is made up of 14 amino acids. Trimming took off 7 bases at V and 3 bases at J, with 17 bases between the two ends. The CDR3 DNA reads TGCAGTGGCACTCTAGCGTTGGGGACAGATACGCAGTATTTT. This encodes CSGTLALGTDTQYF.

The chain recombines TRBV20-1 with TRBJ2-7; D not certain. Germline values: CDR1 DFQATT, CDR2 SNEGSKA (reference sequence). This CDR3 has 13 residues. V was clipped by 0 bases and J by 5 bases, with 11 bases between them. CDR3 bases: TGCAGTGCTAGAGATCGAACCGTAAACGAGCAGTACGTC. Protein product: CSARDRTVNEQYV.

This chain links TRBV11-2 with TRBJ2-7; the D gene could be TRBD1 or TRBD2 (5 bases each). The V and J ends lost 3 bases and 6 bases respectively, with 12 bases between them. The CDR3 spans 13 residues. The germline CDR1 and CDR2 sequences are SGHAT and FQNNGV. The DNA of the CDR3 is TGTGCCAGCAGCTTGGGGGTGAGAGGCGAGCAGTACGTC. Its translation is CASSLGVRGEQYV.

The rearrangement joins TRBV5-1 to TRBJ2-7; a weak D match, TRBD1 (5 bases). This CDR3 has 13 amino acids. Germline CDR1 is SGHRS and CDR2 is YFSETQ. The V and J ends lost 4 bases and 3 bases respectively, with 11 bases between them. The CDR3 coding sequence is TGCGCCAGCAGCCCCTCGACAGTCTACGAGCAGTACTTC. This translates into CASSPSTVYEQYF. Variable domain in full (rest from reference TRBV5-1 and TRBJ2-7): KAGVTQTPRYLIKTRGQQVTLSCSPISGHRSVSWYQQTPGQGLQFLFEYFSETQRNKGNFPGRFSGRQFSNSRSEMNVSTLELGDSALYLCASSPSTVYEQYFGPGTRLTVT.

The chain joins TRBV4-1 to TRBJ2-1; D gene unclear. The ends were cut back, 0 bases at V and 1 base at J, with 16 bases in the middle. This CDR3 is built from 18 residues. The germline V gene encodes CDR1 MGHRA and CDR2 YSYEKL. CDR3 in amino acids: CASSQDSIALVSYNEQFF. The CDR3 DNA reads as TGCGCCAGCAGCCAAGATTCGATAGCTCTGGTGTCCTACAATGAGCAGTTCTTC.

The chain has TRBV5-1 and TRBJ2-5, with a possible D match to TRBD1 (6 bases). This CDR3 contains 12 residues. Looked up from germline, CDR1 is SGHRS and CDR2 is YFSETQ. Trimming took off 7 bases at V and 5 bases at J, with 12 bases between the two ends. CDR3 region: CASEGVSETQYF. The CDR3 DNA sequence: TGCGCCAGCGAGGGGGTTTCTGAGACCCAGTACTTC.

The chain employs TRBV25-1 and TRBJ2-5, with 9 bases identical to TRBD1. The CDR3 extends over 16 amino acids. Per the germline V gene, CDR1 is MGHDK and CDR2 is SYGVNS. Trimming removed 6 bases from V and 2 bases from J; junction bases left unmatched: 10. CDR3 loop: CASRQSGTGRQETQYF. CDR3 sequence (DNA): TGTGCCAGCAGGCAATCCGGGACAGGGAGGCAAGAGACCCAGTACTTC.

This clonotype came up a few times. The chain has TRBV6-5 and TRBJ2-7, with 15 bases identical to TRBD2. Looked up from germline, CDR1 is MNHEY and CDR2 is SVGAGI. This CDR3 is 16 amino acids long. V trimming: 4 bases; J trimming: 1 base; junction bases outside the gene matches: 2. The CDR3 region is CASSFGLAGGSYEQYF. For the CDR3, the DNA is TGTGCCAGCAGTTTTGGACTAGCGGGAGGGTCCTACGAGCAGTACTTC.

This chain connects TRBV3-1 to TRBJ2-2, with D possibly being TRBD2 (6 bases). Germline CDR1 reads LGHDT; CDR2 reads YNNKEL (reference sequence). The CDR3 consists of 14 residues. The V end was cut by 4 bases, the J end by 8 bases, with 14 bases between. The CDR3 here is CASSLPTRMGELFF. The CDR3 nucleotides are TGTGCCAGCAGCCTCCCGACTAGAATGGGGGAGCTGTTTTTT.

This sequence joins TRBV7-4 and TRBJ1-6; possibly TRBD1 for D (5 bases). Trimming took off 3 bases at V and 7 bases at J, with 10 bases between the two ends. Germline CDR1 and CDR2: SGHVT and SQSDAQ. The CDR3 covers 14 residues. CDR3 nucleotides: TGTGCCAGCAGCTTTTCAGGGAGAAATTCACCCCTCCACTTT. This codes for CASSFSGRNSPLHF.

This clonotype was seen many times. This chain connects TRBV5-1 to TRBJ1-2; D may be TRBD1 (6 bases). Germline V gives CDR1 SGHRS, CDR2 YFSETQ. This CDR3 contains 14 residues. V was pared by 3 bases and J by 4 bases, with 13 bases between. DNA for the CDR3: TGCGCCAGCAGCTCCGGGACATACAGCTATGGCTACACCTTC. Translating it yields CASSSGTYSYGYTF.

This clonotype was counted a few times. The V call is TRBV5-1, the J call TRBJ2-5; D tentatively reads TRBD1 or TRBD2 (5 bases each). Trimming took 9 bases from V and 5 from J, leaving 11 bases between them. The CDR3 is made up of 11 amino acids. Germline lookup yields CDR1 SGHRS and CDR2 YFSETQ. The CDR3 is CATGTLETQYF. DNA of the CDR3: TGCGCCACCGGGACGTTGGAGACCCAGTACTTC.

This clonotype was recorded only once. A much larger clone lies one base from this, so it may be a read error. Here the CDR3 reads CASTPDRAYGYTF. In nucleotides, the CDR3 is TGTGCCAGCACTCCGGACAGGGCCTATGGCTACACCTTC. The chain is built from TRBV6-6 and TRBJ1-2, with TRBD1 identical over 8 bases. V gave up 7 bases and J gave up 4 bases; unmatched junction bases: 5. This CDR3 is 13 amino acids long. Per germline, CDR1 MNHNY and CDR2 SVGAGI (reference sequence).

This clonotype was picked up a small number of times. The V and J genes are TRBV5-6 and TRBJ1-4; 8 bases match TRBD1. Trimming removed 3 bases from V and 8 bases from J; junction bases left unmatched: 6. The CDR3 runs to 14 residues. Germline loops: CDR1 SGHDT, CDR2 YYEEEE. Here the CDR3 reads CASSSGTGREKLFF. For the CDR3, the DNA is TGTGCCAGCAGCTCCGGGACAGGTCGGGAAAAACTGTTTTTT.